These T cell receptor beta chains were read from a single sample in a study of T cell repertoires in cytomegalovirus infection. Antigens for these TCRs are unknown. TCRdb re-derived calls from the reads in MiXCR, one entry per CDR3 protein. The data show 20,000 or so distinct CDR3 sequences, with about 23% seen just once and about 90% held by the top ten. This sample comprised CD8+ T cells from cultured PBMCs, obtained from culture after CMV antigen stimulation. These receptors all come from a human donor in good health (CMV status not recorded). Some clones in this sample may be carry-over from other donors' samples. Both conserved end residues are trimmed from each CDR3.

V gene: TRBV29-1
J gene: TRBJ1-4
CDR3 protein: SAKDGYNEKLF

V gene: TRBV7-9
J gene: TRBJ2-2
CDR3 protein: ASSWTSGGNTGELF

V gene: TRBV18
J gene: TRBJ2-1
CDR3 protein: ASSPPEGVILGSEQF

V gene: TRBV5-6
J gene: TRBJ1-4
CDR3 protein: ASSLNPDEKLF

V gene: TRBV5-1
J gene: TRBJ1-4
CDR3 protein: ASSSGQAWDEKLF

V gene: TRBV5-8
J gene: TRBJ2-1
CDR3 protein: ASTQDRGYNEQF

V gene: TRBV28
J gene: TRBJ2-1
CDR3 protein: ASSLEALSSYEQF

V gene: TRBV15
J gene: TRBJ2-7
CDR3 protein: ATSNPDSHPDEQY

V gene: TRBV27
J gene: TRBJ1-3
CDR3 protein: ASSITGGTEYGNTIY

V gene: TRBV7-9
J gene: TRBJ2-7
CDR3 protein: ASSLNGVSYEQY

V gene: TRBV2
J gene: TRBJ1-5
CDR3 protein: ASSEPNQPQH

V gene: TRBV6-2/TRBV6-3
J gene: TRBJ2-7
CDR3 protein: ASRSPGYHEQY

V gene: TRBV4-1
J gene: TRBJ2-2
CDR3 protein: ASSPGPAGKNTGELF

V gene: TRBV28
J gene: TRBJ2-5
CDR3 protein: ASSPGQGRLETQY

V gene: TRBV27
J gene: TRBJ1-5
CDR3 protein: ASSFHRAGNQPQH

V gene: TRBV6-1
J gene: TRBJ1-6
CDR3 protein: ASLNYRGLPLH

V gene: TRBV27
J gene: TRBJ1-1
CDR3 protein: ASSLLATGMNTEAF

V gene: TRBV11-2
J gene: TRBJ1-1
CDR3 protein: ASSPILDFWGQGNTEAF

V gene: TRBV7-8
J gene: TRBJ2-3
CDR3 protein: ASSPARTDTQY

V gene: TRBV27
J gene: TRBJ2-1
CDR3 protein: ASKESLETYEQF

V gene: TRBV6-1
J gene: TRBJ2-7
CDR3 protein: ASCVTQGYEQY

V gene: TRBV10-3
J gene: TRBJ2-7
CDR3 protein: AISGRPDSYEQY

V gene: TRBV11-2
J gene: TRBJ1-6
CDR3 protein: ASSHGQGFNSPLH

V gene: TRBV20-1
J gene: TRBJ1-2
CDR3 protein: SARLDSPYGYT

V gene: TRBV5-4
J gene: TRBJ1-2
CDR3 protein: ASSSGAGNYGYT

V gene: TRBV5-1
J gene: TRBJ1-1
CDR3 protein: ASSLAGGTAETAF

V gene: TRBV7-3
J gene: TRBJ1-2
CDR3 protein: ASSLGQERGYT

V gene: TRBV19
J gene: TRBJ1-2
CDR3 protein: ASTTDRGVGGYT

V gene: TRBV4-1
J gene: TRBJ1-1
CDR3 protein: ATGEGARDTEAF

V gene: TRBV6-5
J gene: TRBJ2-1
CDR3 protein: ASSYNTNKNEQF

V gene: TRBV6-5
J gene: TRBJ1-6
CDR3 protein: ASSYSGVKDSPLH

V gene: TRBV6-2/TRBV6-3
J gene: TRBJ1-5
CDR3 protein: ATGWALQPQH

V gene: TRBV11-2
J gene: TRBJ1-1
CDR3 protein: ASSLGARDTEAF

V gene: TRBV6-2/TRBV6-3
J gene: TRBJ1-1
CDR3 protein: ASSRQDTEAF

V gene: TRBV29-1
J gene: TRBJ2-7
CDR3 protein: SVTGLGIYEQY

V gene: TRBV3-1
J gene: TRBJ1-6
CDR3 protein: ASSQHARDSPLH

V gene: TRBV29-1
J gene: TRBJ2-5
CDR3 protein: SVVGRGQETQY

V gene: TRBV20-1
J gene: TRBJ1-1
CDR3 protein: SASVNTGQEAF

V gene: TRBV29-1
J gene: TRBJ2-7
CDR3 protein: SGTGIGDYEQY

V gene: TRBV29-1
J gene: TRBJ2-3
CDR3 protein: SVVLVGGPGSTQY

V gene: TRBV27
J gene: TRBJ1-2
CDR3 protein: ASSLTERGNYGYT

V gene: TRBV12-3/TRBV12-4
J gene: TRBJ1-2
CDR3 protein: ASSPTPGKGYGYT

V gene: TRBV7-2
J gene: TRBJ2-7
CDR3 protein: ASSLEGGGVGYEQY

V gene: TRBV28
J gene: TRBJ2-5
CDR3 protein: ASSLEFLAGVQETQY

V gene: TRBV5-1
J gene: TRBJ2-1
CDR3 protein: ASSLVPSGSYNEQF